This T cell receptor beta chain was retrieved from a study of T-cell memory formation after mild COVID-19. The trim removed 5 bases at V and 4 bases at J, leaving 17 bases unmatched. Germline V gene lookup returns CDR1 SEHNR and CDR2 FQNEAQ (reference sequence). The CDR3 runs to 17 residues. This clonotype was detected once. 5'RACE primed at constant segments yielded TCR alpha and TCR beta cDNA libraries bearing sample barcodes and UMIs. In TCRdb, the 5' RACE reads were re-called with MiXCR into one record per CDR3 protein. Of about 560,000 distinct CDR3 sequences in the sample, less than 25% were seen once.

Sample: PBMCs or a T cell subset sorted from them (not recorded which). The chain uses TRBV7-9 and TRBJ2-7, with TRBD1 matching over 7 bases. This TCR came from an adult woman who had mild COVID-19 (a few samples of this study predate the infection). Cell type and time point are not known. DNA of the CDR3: TGTGCCAGCAGCCCCTTCGACAGGGTCACGGTACCATACGAGCAGTACTTC. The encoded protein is CASSPFDRVTVPYEQYF. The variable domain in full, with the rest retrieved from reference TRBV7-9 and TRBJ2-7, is DTGVSQNPRHKITKRGQNVTFRCDPISEHNRLYWYRQTLGQGPEFLTYFQNEAQLEKSRLLSDRFSAERPKGSFSTLEIQRTEQGDSAMYLCASSPFDRVTVPYEQYFGPGTRLTVT.